The 28 T cell receptor beta chains given below trace back to one sample, sequenced in a study of monozygotic twins with inflammatory bowel disease. From the 5' RACE reads, TCRdb lists one entry per CDR3 protein and no DNA. This listing includes 200,000 to 250,000 distinct CDR3 sequences. The material sequenced was blood. These receptors originate from a human donor with ulcerative colitis or Crohn's disease, or a healthy co-twin of an affected twin (not recorded which).

Here the CDR3 reads CATFRGGRDTGELFF. The chain is built from TRBV5-4 and TRBJ2-2; the D call of TRBD2 rests on TCRdb alone, since no DNA is present to check it. CDR3 length: 15 residues. CDR1 and CDR2 from the germline V gene are SGHNT and YYREEE (reference sequence).

The V gene is TRBV6-1, the J gene TRBJ2-5; with no DNA, the TCRdb D assignment of TRBD2 cannot be verified. This CDR3 is 14 amino acids long. Germline V lookup: CDR1 MNHNS, CDR2 SASEGT. This CDR3 reads CASAVGGGQETQYF.

V gene TRBV4-1 combines with J gene TRBJ1-1. CDR1 is MGHRA and CDR2 is YSYEKL in the germline V gene. This CDR3 is 14 amino acids long. CDR3 sequence: CASSQDSETTEAFF.

V usage is TRBV12-3 or TRBV12-4 and J usage is TRBJ2-7; TCRdb calls TRBD2, which cannot be checked without DNA. CDR3 length: 13 amino acids. CDR3 sequence: CASRPASSYEQYF.

The V call is TRBV5-1, the J call TRBJ1-4; TCRdb's assignment of TRBD1 cannot be checked, as there is no DNA. The germline V gene has CDR1 SGHRS and CDR2 YFSETQ. The CDR3 is 13 residues long. CDR3 sequence reads: CASSTWTGEKLFF.

The chain couples TRBV5-5 to TRBJ2-7; TCRdb names TRBD2, which stays unverified in the absence of DNA. Looked up from germline, CDR1 is SGHKS and CDR2 is YYEKEE (reference sequence). CDR3 length: 16 amino acids. CDR3 residues: CASSPRTSGSSYEQYF.

The V and J genes are TRBV20-1 and TRBJ2-3; the TRBD2 assignment by TCRdb is unverifiable without DNA. Germline loops: CDR1 DFQATT, CDR2 SNEGSKA (reference sequence). CDR3 length equals 15 residues. CDR3 region: CSARRLAGDTDTQYF.

The chain links TRBV7-9 to TRBJ2-1; the TCRdb call, TRBD2, lacks DNA for checking. This CDR3 has 14 amino acids. Per the germline V gene, CDR1 is SEHNR and CDR2 is FQNEAQ (reference sequence). The CDR3: CASSLLLVNNEQFF.

This chain uses TRBV6-5 with TRBJ2-5. Germline V CDR1 and CDR2: MNHEY, SVGAGI. The CDR3 loop spans 11 amino acids. The CDR3 reads CASSYKETQYF.

The chain combines TRBV10-3 with TRBJ2-2; TCRdb's D call, TRBD1, is unchecked because there is no DNA. Germline loops: CDR1 ENHRY, CDR2 SYGVKD. The CDR3 consists of 14 residues. The CDR3 is CAISPGSGTGELFF.

The chain is built from TRBV5-6 and TRBJ1-5; TCRdb's assignment of TRBD1 cannot be checked, as there is no DNA. The CDR3 sequence is 16 residues long. CDR1 is SGHDT and CDR2 is YYEEEE in the germline V gene. CDR3 region: CASSLLTGEGNQPQHF.

The chain links TRBV12-3 or TRBV12-4 to TRBJ1-4; TCRdb's D gene call, TRBD1, goes unchecked for lack of DNA. This CDR3 spans 13 amino acids. CDR3: CASSPAGFQSLFF.

This sequence joins TRBV7-2 and TRBJ2-7; the D call from TCRdb, TRBD1, cannot be confirmed without DNA. Germline values: CDR1 SGHTA, CDR2 FQGNSA. The CDR3 runs 15 residues. The CDR3 reads CASSSEGGGPYEQYF.

The CDR3 is CASSFLAGHTDTQYF. J is TRBJ2-3 and V is TRBV7-8; the D call from TCRdb, TRBD2, cannot be confirmed without DNA. CDR1 and CDR2 (germline): SGHVS, FQNEAQ. The CDR3 has 15 residues.

V is TRBV12-3 or TRBV12-4 and J is TRBJ1-2; the TRBD1 assignment by TCRdb is unverifiable without DNA. The length of the CDR3 is 14 residues. The chain's CDR3 is CASSLSDRVHGYTF.

The chain carries TRBV19 and TRBJ2-5; without DNA, the TCRdb call of TRBD1 cannot be checked. Germline V gene data show CDR1 as LNHDA and CDR2 as SQIVND (reference sequence). This CDR3 is built from 13 residues. The CDR3 region is CASSPTGGWTQYF.

This chain's CDR3 is CASTPVAGRDTEAFF. This chain joins TRBV7-6 and TRBJ1-1. Germline assignment: CDR1 SGHVS and CDR2 FNYEAQ. The CDR3 consists of 15 residues.

The chain uses TRBV6-1 and TRBJ2-2; the D call from TCRdb, TRBD1, cannot be confirmed without DNA. This CDR3 region has 14 residues. Germline V gene lookup returns CDR1 MNHNS and CDR2 SASEGT. The CDR3 region is CASADRAGTGELFF.

This chain connects TRBV20-1 to TRBJ2-7; lacking DNA, the TRBD1 call made by TCRdb goes unchecked. The CDR3 runs 13 residues. CDR1 and CDR2 from the germline V gene are DFQATT and SNEGSKA (reference sequence). Here the CDR3 reads CSVVDRDAYEQYF.

The rearrangement links TRBV18 to TRBJ1-4. This CDR3 spans 11 amino acids. Per germline, CDR1 KGHSH and CDR2 LQKENI. The CDR3 here is CASTYDEKLFF.

The genes are TRBV12-5 and TRBJ2-1; TCRdb's D gene call, TRBD1, goes unchecked for lack of DNA. CDR3 length equals 15 residues. In germline, CDR1 is LGHNT, CDR2 FRNRAP. The CDR3 sequence: CASGLWDPVGNEQFF. Together with reference TRBV12-5 and TRBJ2-1, the CDR3 gives the full variable domain: DARVTQTPRHKVTEMGQEVTMRCQPILGHNTVFWYRQTMMQGLELLAYFRNRAPLDDSGMPKDRFSAEMPDATLATLKIQPSEPRDSAVYFCASGLWDPVGNEQFFGPGTRLTVL.

The chain combines TRBV5-1 with TRBJ2-1; TCRdb selects TRBD1, and the lack of DNA leaves this call unchecked. The CDR3 runs 15 residues. Germline values: CDR1 SGHRS, CDR2 YFSETQ. CDR3 in amino acids: CASIPDRTTRDEQFF.

The rearrangement links TRBV7-8 to TRBJ2-3; TCRdb selects TRBD1, and the lack of DNA leaves this call unchecked. The CDR3 contains 16 residues. Germline lookup yields CDR1 SGHVS and CDR2 FQNEAQ. The CDR3 sequence: CASSSGQGLRTDTQYF.

The chain uses TRBV7-8 and TRBJ2-3; TCRdb selects TRBD2, and the lack of DNA leaves this call unchecked. CDR1 is SGHVS, CDR2 FQNEAQ, per germline. CDR3 size: 15 residues. The CDR3 loop reads CASSLGPYRADTQYF.

The V gene is TRBV5-1, the J gene TRBJ1-2. The length of the CDR3 is 12 residues. CDR1 and CDR2 (germline): SGHRS, YFSETQ. CDR3 loop: CANSWDGYCYTF.

The chain uses TRBV5-1 and TRBJ1-6. This CDR3 is built from 14 residues. Germline CDR1 SGHRS, CDR2 YFSETQ. The CDR3 here is CASSFLTGNSPLHF.

This rearrangement joins TRBV4-1 to TRBJ2-1; as DNA is missing, the TRBD2 call by TCRdb cannot be tested. Germline-derived CDR1 and CDR2 are MGHRA and YSYEKL. This CDR3 has 15 amino acids. The CDR3 is CASSPPSGGYNEQFF.

The CDR3 sequence is CASSQDPRSGKLTSSYNEQFF. The chain has TRBV14 and TRBJ2-1; TCRdb names TRBD2, which stays unverified in the absence of DNA. The CDR3 runs to 21 residues. Germline V gene sequence: CDR1 SGHDN, CDR2 FVKESK. The variable domain in full, with the rest retrieved from reference TRBV14 and TRBJ2-1, is EAGVTQFPSHSVIEKGQTVTLRCDPISGHDNLYWYRRVMGKEIKFLLHFVKESKQDESGMPNNRFLAERTGGTYSTLKVQPAELEDSGVYFCASSQDPRSGKLTSSYNEQFFGPGTRLTVL.